Listed below are T cell receptor beta chains from one sample, sequenced in a study of T cell responses to AZD1222 COVID-19 vaccine. Data came from immunoSEQ multiplex PCR; TCRdb stores just in-frame clones and leaves some out. The repertoire consists of about 140,000 clones, with approximately 90% occurring once and the leading ten covering over 3.5%. The sample here was peripheral blood, taken on day 0 of AZD1222 vaccination. These receptors all stem from an adult in good health. Both conserved end residues are part of each CDR3. The D gene is left open where the match is weak. Clone size is not always given. Where it is, it says once, few, many or a class for expanded clones.

j_call: TRBJ1-2; clone_size: NA; d_call: TRBD1; v_call: TRBV28; cdr3_aa: CASTKGTGVLLVYGYTF; cdr3_nt: TGTGCCAGCACCAAGGGGACAGGGGTTTTACTAGTCTATGGCTACACCTTC
j_call: TRBJ2-7; clone_size: NA; d_call: TRBD2; v_call: TRBV4-2; cdr3_aa: CASSLSWTSEQYF; cdr3_nt: TGTGCCAGCAGCCTGAGTTGGACTAGCGAGCAGTACTTC
j_call: TRBJ1-5; clone_size: once; d_call: NA; v_call: TRBV19; cdr3_aa: CASSFPINQPQHF; cdr3_nt: TGTGCCAGTAGTTTCCCGATCAATCAGCCCCAGCATTTT
j_call: TRBJ2-7; clone_size: NA; d_call: NA; v_call: TRBV19; cdr3_aa: CASSLPAPRQAEQYF; cdr3_nt: TGTGCCAGTAGCCTCCCGGCCCCACGACAGGCCGAGCAGTACTTC
j_call: TRBJ1-5; clone_size: few; d_call: NA; v_call: TRBV6-5; cdr3_aa: CASRLMANSQPQHF; cdr3_nt: TGTGCCAGCAGGCTCATGGCCAACTCTCAGCCCCAGCATTTT
j_call: TRBJ1-2; clone_size: NA; d_call: NA; v_call: TRBV27; cdr3_aa: CASSLSDYGLYGYTF; cdr3_nt: TGTGCCAGCAGTTTATCGGATTACGGGCTCTATGGCTACACCTTC
j_call: TRBJ2-7; clone_size: once; d_call: NA; v_call: TRBV12-3/TRBV12-4; cdr3_aa: CASTISLSYEQYF; cdr3_nt: TGTGCCAGCACCATCTCATTATCCTACGAGCAGTACTTC
j_call: TRBJ1-1; clone_size: NA; d_call: NA; v_call: TRBV9; cdr3_aa: CASSPPEGYTEAFF; cdr3_nt: TGTGCCAGCAGCCCCCCCGAAGGGTACACTGAAGCTTTCTTT
j_call: TRBJ1-2; clone_size: NA; d_call: TRBD1; v_call: TRBV6-5; cdr3_aa: CASRTDRVEGYTF; cdr3_nt: TGTGCCAGCAGAACCGACAGGGTAGAGGGCTACACCTTC
j_call: TRBJ2-7; clone_size: NA; d_call: NA; v_call: TRBV6-6; cdr3_aa: CASTQVGGRSYEQYF; cdr3_nt: TGTGCCAGCACCCAGGTGGGGGGCAGGTCCTACGAGCAGTACTTC
j_call: TRBJ2-5; clone_size: NA; d_call: NA; v_call: TRBV5-1; cdr3_aa: CASSSQETQYF; cdr3_nt: TGCGCCAGCAGCTCCCAAGAGACCCAGTACTTC
j_call: TRBJ1-1; clone_size: NA; d_call: TRBD1; v_call: TRBV6-5; cdr3_aa: CASSSTGRTEAFF; cdr3_nt: TGTGCCAGCAGCTCGACAGGGAGGACTGAAGCTTTCTTT
j_call: TRBJ1-1; clone_size: NA; d_call: NA; v_call: TRBV6-1; cdr3_aa: CASSESHGRAEAFF; cdr3_nt: TGTGCCAGCAGTGAATCCCACGGTCGGGCTGAAGCTTTCTTT
j_call: TRBJ2-2; clone_size: NA; d_call: NA; v_call: TRBV15; cdr3_aa: CATSREGPGTGELFF; cdr3_nt: TGTGCCACCAGCAGAGAGGGGCCTGGAACCGGGGAGCTGTTTTTT
j_call: TRBJ2-1; clone_size: NA; d_call: NA; v_call: TRBV7-8; cdr3_aa: CASSLDRRYNEQFF; cdr3_nt: TGTGCCAGCAGCTTAGATAGGAGGTACAATGAGCAGTTCTTC
j_call: TRBJ2-5; clone_size: NA; d_call: TRBD2; v_call: TRBV6-1; cdr3_aa: CASSGGLAGGYETQYF; cdr3_nt: TGTGCCAGCAGTGGGGGACTAGCGGGAGGGTACGAGACCCAGTACTTC
j_call: TRBJ2-2; clone_size: NA; d_call: NA; v_call: TRBV5-1; cdr3_aa: CASSLGSGSTHGELFF; cdr3_nt: TGCGCCAGCAGCTTGGGGTCCGGCAGCACCCACGGGGAGCTGTTTTTT
j_call: TRBJ2-1; clone_size: few; d_call: TRBD2; v_call: TRBV20-1; cdr3_aa: CSASRGRVDEQFF; cdr3_nt: TGCAGTGCTAGTCGCGGGAGGGTCGATGAGCAGTTCTTC
j_call: TRBJ2-1; clone_size: NA; d_call: NA; v_call: TRBV5-6; cdr3_aa: CASSLSIANEQFF; cdr3_nt: TGTGCCAGCAGCTTGTCAATAGCCAATGAGCAGTTCTTC
j_call: TRBJ1-1; clone_size: NA; d_call: NA; v_call: TRBV14; cdr3_aa: CASSQVGKNTEAFF; cdr3_nt: TGTGCCAGCAGCCAAGTGGGAAAAAACACTGAAGCTTTCTTT
j_call: TRBJ2-5; clone_size: NA; d_call: TRBD2; v_call: TRBV3-1/TRBV3-2; cdr3_aa: CASSPVAGVETQYF; cdr3_nt: TGTGCCAGCAGCCCTGTCGCGGGGGTGGAGACCCAGTACTTC
j_call: TRBJ2-1; clone_size: NA; d_call: TRBD2; v_call: TRBV4-2; cdr3_aa: CASSQDISTSEDNEQFF; cdr3_nt: TGTGCCAGCAGCCAAGATATATCGACTAGCGAGGACAATGAGCAGTTCTTC
j_call: TRBJ2-7; clone_size: NA; d_call: NA; v_call: TRBV3-1/TRBV3-2; cdr3_aa: CASSRVYDEQYF; cdr3_nt: TGTGCCAGCAGCCGAGTTTACGACGAGCAGTACTTC
j_call: TRBJ2-1; clone_size: NA; d_call: TRBD2; v_call: TRBV25-1; cdr3_aa: CASSVLGLAEPLCEQFF; cdr3_nt: TGTGCCAGCAGTGTTCTGGGACTAGCGGAACCTCTTTGTGAGCAGTTCTTC
j_call: TRBJ1-2; clone_size: NA; d_call: TRBD1; v_call: TRBV28; cdr3_aa: CASRLRGQGGGYTF; cdr3_nt: TGTGCCAGCAGACTCCGGGGACAGGGAGGCGGCTACACCTTC
j_call: TRBJ1-1; clone_size: NA; d_call: NA; v_call: TRBV18; cdr3_aa: CASSPGREEAFF; cdr3_nt: TGTGCCAGCTCACCGGGTCGGGAGGAAGCTTTCTTT
j_call: TRBJ1-4; clone_size: once; d_call: NA; v_call: TRBV7-9; cdr3_aa: CASSPQTGINEKLFF; cdr3_nt: TGTGCCAGCAGCCCACAAACAGGGATAAATGAAAAACTGTTTTTT
j_call: TRBJ2-7; clone_size: NA; d_call: NA; v_call: TRBV27; cdr3_aa: CASSYGQGNEQYF; cdr3_nt: TGTGCCAGCAGTTACGGACAAGGCAACGAGCAGTACTTC
j_call: TRBJ1-1; clone_size: NA; d_call: NA; v_call: TRBV27; cdr3_aa: CASSFSRADTEAFF; cdr3_nt: TGTGCCAGCAGTTTTTCCAGGGCGGACACTGAAGCTTTCTTT
j_call: TRBJ2-7; clone_size: NA; d_call: NA; v_call: TRBV18; cdr3_aa: CASSATRDGTYEQYF; cdr3_nt: TGTGCCAGCTCGGCTACACGGGACGGCACCTACGAGCAGTACTTC
j_call: TRBJ1-1; clone_size: NA; d_call: NA; v_call: TRBV28; cdr3_aa: CASSFRGTGEAFF; cdr3_nt: TGTGCCAGCAGTTTTAGGGGCACCGGTGAAGCTTTCTTT
j_call: TRBJ2-7; clone_size: NA; d_call: NA; v_call: TRBV7-9; cdr3_aa: CASSATTSSSYEQYF; cdr3_nt: TGTGCCAGCAGTGCAACGACTTCAAGTTCCTACGAGCAGTACTTC
j_call: TRBJ1-2; clone_size: NA; d_call: TRBD1; v_call: TRBV7-9; cdr3_aa: CASRPDRDRDYGYTF; cdr3_nt: TGTGCCAGCAGGCCTGACCGGGACAGGGACTATGGCTACACCTTC
j_call: TRBJ1-1; clone_size: NA; d_call: NA; v_call: TRBV4-2; cdr3_aa: CASSHGQQLNTEAFF; cdr3_nt: TGTGCCAGCAGCCACGGACAGCAATTAAACACTGAAGCTTTCTTT
j_call: TRBJ1-1; clone_size: NA; d_call: TRBD1; v_call: TRBV5-1; cdr3_aa: CASSDGQGNTEAFF; cdr3_nt: TGCGCCAGCAGCGACGGACAGGGTAACACTGAAGCTTTCTTT
j_call: TRBJ2-5; clone_size: NA; d_call: NA; v_call: TRBV19; cdr3_aa: CASSNFFSGKETQYF; cdr3_nt: TGTGCCAGTAGTAACTTTTTTTCGGGGAAAGAGACCCAGTACTTC
j_call: TRBJ2-7; clone_size: NA; d_call: NA; v_call: TRBV6-5; cdr3_aa: CASRLGLYEQYF; cdr3_nt: TGTGCCAGCAGATTGGGACTCTACGAGCAGTACTTC
j_call: TRBJ2-7; clone_size: NA; d_call: NA; v_call: TRBV7-2; cdr3_aa: CASSLGGKGYF; cdr3_nt: TGTGCCAGCAGCTTGGGTGGGAAAGGGTACTTC
j_call: TRBJ1-2; clone_size: NA; d_call: NA; v_call: TRBV5-1; cdr3_aa: CASSLGPNSGYTF; cdr3_nt: TGCGCCAGCAGCTTGGGGCCGAACTCGGGCTACACCTTC
j_call: TRBJ2-3; clone_size: NA; d_call: NA; v_call: TRBV7-9; cdr3_aa: CASSLVSTPTDTQYF; cdr3_nt: TGTGCCAGCAGCTTAGTCTCTACCCCCACAGATACGCAGTATTTT
j_call: TRBJ1-2; clone_size: NA; d_call: TRBD1; v_call: TRBV19; cdr3_aa: CASSTDRGRNYGYTF; cdr3_nt: TGTGCCAGTAGTACAGACAGGGGACGGAACTATGGCTACACCTTC
j_call: TRBJ1-2; clone_size: NA; d_call: NA; v_call: TRBV11-2; cdr3_aa: CASSLAGFRGYTF; cdr3_nt: TGTGCCAGCAGCTTAGCGGGGTTTCGCGGCTACACCTTC
j_call: TRBJ1-5; clone_size: NA; d_call: NA; v_call: TRBV6-4; cdr3_aa: CASSSTVNQPQHF; cdr3_nt: TGTGCCAGCAGCTCAACTGTGAATCAGCCCCAGCATTTT
j_call: TRBJ1-2; clone_size: NA; d_call: NA; v_call: TRBV27; cdr3_aa: CASSRNRETHGYTF; cdr3_nt: TGTGCCAGCAGTCGAAACAGGGAAACTCATGGCTACACCTTC
j_call: TRBJ1-1; clone_size: NA; d_call: NA; v_call: TRBV11-3; cdr3_aa: CASSLGGAENTEAFF; cdr3_nt: TGTGCCAGCAGCTTAGGAGGGGCGGAGAACACTGAAGCTTTCTTT
j_call: TRBJ2-5; clone_size: NA; d_call: NA; v_call: TRBV14; cdr3_aa: CASSPVGGLETQYF; cdr3_nt: TGTGCCAGCAGCCCTGTAGGGGGACTAGAGACCCAGTACTTC
j_call: TRBJ2-2; clone_size: NA; d_call: NA; v_call: TRBV19; cdr3_aa: CASSIVPAGELFF; cdr3_nt: TGTGCCAGTAGTATAGTTCCCGCCGGGGAGCTGTTTTTT
j_call: TRBJ1-6; clone_size: NA; d_call: TRBD1; v_call: TRBV12-5; cdr3_aa: CASGLVLGQMNSPLHF; cdr3_nt: TGTGCTAGTGGTTTGGTACTGGGACAGATGAATTCACCCCTCCACTTT
j_call: TRBJ2-2; clone_size: NA; d_call: NA; v_call: TRBV3-1/TRBV3-2; cdr3_aa: CASSRLRAGGRTGELFF; cdr3_nt: TGTGCCAGCAGCCGTCTGAGGGCCGGGGGTCGCACCGGGGAGCTGTTTTTT
j_call: TRBJ1-5; clone_size: NA; d_call: TRBD1; v_call: TRBV19; cdr3_aa: CASSISRGQHQPQHF; cdr3_nt: TGTGCCAGTAGTATCTCCAGGGGGCAGCATCAGCCCCAGCATTTT
j_call: TRBJ1-2; clone_size: NA; d_call: TRBD1; v_call: TRBV18; cdr3_aa: CASRRQGNNGYTF; cdr3_nt: TGTGCCAGTAGGCGACAGGGGAATAATGGCTACACCTTC
j_call: TRBJ2-7; clone_size: NA; d_call: TRBD1; v_call: TRBV7-9; cdr3_aa: CASSYSGQGRGEQYF; cdr3_nt: TGTGCCAGCAGCTATTCGGGACAGGGAAGGGGCGAGCAGTACTTC
j_call: TRBJ1-6; clone_size: NA; d_call: NA; v_call: TRBV18; cdr3_aa: CASSRLADNSPLHF; cdr3_nt: TGTGCCAGCTCACGTCTTGCAGACAATTCACCCCTCCACTTT
j_call: TRBJ2-1; clone_size: once; d_call: NA; v_call: TRBV6-4; cdr3_aa: CASSGSRTVYNEQFF; cdr3_nt: TGTGCCAGCAGTGGCTCCCGGACGGTCTACAATGAGCAGTTCTTC
j_call: TRBJ2-2; clone_size: NA; d_call: TRBD2; v_call: TRBV7-2; cdr3_aa: CASSPGLAGTRRTGELFF; cdr3_nt: TGTGCCAGCAGCCCGGGACTAGCGGGGACAAGACGAACCGGGGAGCTGTTTTTT